The subject of this entry is one TCR beta chain. Its specificity is not known. This entry is derived from a study of T cells after yellow fever vaccination. They built TCR cDNA with 5'RACE template switching, a step that put in a universal primer site and UMIs. TCRdb re-called the 5' RACE reads with MiXCR, one entry per CDR3 protein. The sample contains 100,000 to 150,000 distinct CDR3 sequences, around 7.2% of which appear only once. V was clipped by 0 bases and J by 3 bases, with 17 bases between them. CDR1 is LGHNT, CDR2 FRNRAP, per germline. The CDR3 is 17 amino acids. Study conclusions and caveats: In post-booster samples, most primary-vaccination clones reappeared (96% CD4, roughly 89% CD8). Within FACS-sorted repertoires, abundant clonotypes contaminating from the bulk population could be present.

This specimen was CD4+ T cells sorted from PBMCs, taken about 41 days after the first yellow fever vaccination. The receptor was isolated from a man aged 18 to 30 who received the YFV17D yellow fever vaccine. The chain links TRBV12-5 to TRBJ1-2; a possible D gene is TRBD1 (5 bases). CDR3 amino acids: CASGLVQSGLVHYGYTF. As DNA, the CDR3 is TGTGCTAGTGGTTTGGTACAATCGGGGCTGGTCCACTATGGCTACACCTTC.